Here is one T cell receptor (beta chain) with its context. V shed 6 bases and J 3 bases; nucleotides not matched to a gene: 7. The length of the CDR3 is 15 residues. Germline V CDR1 and CDR2: SGHAT, FQNNGV. Measured with immunoSEQ multiplex PCR; TCRdb has only the in-frame clones, and not every one. The table records about 140,000 clones, around 87% of them present only once. These data originate in a study of blood T cell repertoires in COVID-19. This TCR derives from a man aged 50 to 59 with active COVID-19. The chain carries TRBV11-2 and TRBJ2-7; 11 nucleotides align to TRBD2. The sample comprised peripheral blood. CDR3 sequence reads: CASRTSGEMSYEQYF. For the CDR3, the DNA is TGTGCCAGCAGGACTAGCGGGGAGATGAGCTACGAGCAGTACTTC.